Listed below are T cell receptor beta chains from one sample, sequenced in a study of OX40 agonist ivuxolimab in advanced cancers. This table comes from immunoSEQ multiplex PCR, and its TCRdb copy is limited to in-frame clones, with some not included. The sample has around 51,000 clones, around nine tenths seen once. Here the sequenced sample was CD4+ or CD8+ T cells sorted from blood, taken in a trial of the OX40 agonist ivuxolimab. These receptors all come from an adult with an advanced solid tumor such as melanoma, head and neck, liver or kidney cancer. The CDR3 runs from the conserved cysteine through the conserved F or W. The order of the fields is J gene, D gene, V gene, CDR3 protein. D genes are given only for firm matches.

>TRBJ1-2|NA|TRBV5-6
CASSLFRQANYGYTF
>TRBJ2-7|NA|TRBV28
CASSPPGTGAYEQYF
>TRBJ2-7|TRBD1|TRBV7-9
CASSAWGQGFNEQYF
>TRBJ2-2|NA|TRBV7-3
CASSLQSAGELFF
>TRBJ2-7|TRBD1|TRBV19
CASAPGQRSYEQYF
>TRBJ1-2|TRBD1|TRBV19
CASLTGMDGYTF
>TRBJ1-1|NA|TRBV5-8
CASSLQLAATEAFF
>TRBJ1-2|TRBD1|TRBV9
CASSLSWGTGLASF
>TRBJ2-2|NA|TRBV2
CASRPTELNTGELFF
>TRBJ2-3|TRBD1|TRBV5-1
CASSYPGQGYTDTQYF
>TRBJ2-3|NA|TRBV28
CASTLRDFTDTQYF
>TRBJ1-3|TRBD1|TRBV11-2
CASSSIQRTGESGNTIYF
>TRBJ2-3|TRBD2|TRBV5-4
CASSPPGERGGDTQYF
>TRBJ1-5|NA|TRBV9
CASSVAPDSNQPQHF
>TRBJ2-1|TRBD1|TRBV10-2
CATTGTGSYNEQFF
>TRBJ1-3|NA|TRBV9
CASSAASGNTIYF
>TRBJ2-7|NA|TRBV7-9
CASSRGSSYEQYF
>TRBJ1-3|NA|TRBV9
CASSVVGSPGNTIYF
>TRBJ1-2|NA|TRBV6-5
CASSYSAAMQGYTF
>TRBJ2-2|TRBD2|TRBV7-9
CASIALVWREDEPGELFF
>TRBJ2-1|TRBD2|TRBV7-9
CASSLVEREGHNEQFF
>TRBJ1-2|NA|TRBV5-1
CASSLEFGGTVGNYGYTF